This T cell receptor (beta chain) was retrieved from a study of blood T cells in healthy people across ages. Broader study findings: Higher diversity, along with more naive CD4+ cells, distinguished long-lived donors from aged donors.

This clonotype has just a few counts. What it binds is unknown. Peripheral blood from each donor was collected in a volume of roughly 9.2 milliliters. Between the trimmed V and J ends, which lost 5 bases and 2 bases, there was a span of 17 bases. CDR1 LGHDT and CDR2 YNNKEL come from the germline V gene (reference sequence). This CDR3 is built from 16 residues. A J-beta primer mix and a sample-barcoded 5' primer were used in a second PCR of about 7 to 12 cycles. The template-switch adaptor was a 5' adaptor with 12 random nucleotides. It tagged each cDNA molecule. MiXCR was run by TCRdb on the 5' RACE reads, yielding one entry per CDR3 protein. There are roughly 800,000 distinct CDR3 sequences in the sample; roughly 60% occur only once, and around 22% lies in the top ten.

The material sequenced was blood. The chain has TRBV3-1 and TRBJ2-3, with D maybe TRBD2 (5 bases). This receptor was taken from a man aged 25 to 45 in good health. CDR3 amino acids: CASSVTLVGTTDTQYF. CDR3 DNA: TGTGCCAGCAGCGTGACACTAGTGGGAACCACAGATACGCAGTATTTT.